The next 27 T cell receptor beta chains were all read from a single sample in a study of human T cells and chemical hapten exposure. Time point here: patch test 2, 6 weeks after DPC sensitization. As to treatment: therapeutic diphenylcyclopropenone sensitization with weekly scalp DPC. TCRdb re-called the RACE reads through MiXCR, storing one row per CDR3 protein. The data show about 400,000 distinct CDR3 sequences, nearly 6.5% seen once. The specimen was whole blood, collected in connection with sensitization to the hapten diphenylcyclopropenone (DPC). The receptors shown here come from a young woman with alopecia areata. Some clones in this sample may be carry-over from other donors' samples.

In this sample, this clonotype turned up a few times. The rearrangement joins TRBV12-3 or TRBV12-4 to TRBJ2-3; 9 nucleotides agree with TRBD2. V gave up 4 bases and J gave up 1 base; unmatched junction bases: 3. CDR3 size: 15 residues. The CDR3 reads CASSWIAGGTDTQYF. CDR3 nucleotides: TGTGCCAGCAGTTGGATAGCGGGGGGCACAGATACGCAGTATTTT.

CDR3 sequence reads: CSCVEGSFNEKLFF. The CDR3 nucleotides read TGCAGTTGTGTGGAGGGGAGTTTTAATGAAAAACTGTTTTTT. The chain combines TRBV20-1 with TRBJ1-4; tentatively, D is TRBD1 (5 bases). Per the germline V gene, CDR1 is DFQATT and CDR2 is SNEGSKA (reference sequence). V lost 8 bases to trimming and J lost 4 bases, with 17 bases between them. The CDR3 is 14 residues long.

The V and J genes are TRBV12-5 and TRBJ2-3; TRBD1 matches 8 bases. Looked up from germline, CDR1 is LGHNT and CDR2 is FRNRAP. With 2 bases clipped from V and 0 bases from J, the junction kept 1 base outside the gene matches. This CDR3 comprises 15 residues. CDR3 DNA sequence: TGTGCTAGTGGTTTGCGGACAGGGAGCACAGATACGCAGTATTTT. This translates into CASGLRTGSTDTQYF.

This clonotype was seen only a few times. This sequence joins TRBV6-6 and TRBJ2-2; D may be TRBD1 (5 bases). This CDR3 has 14 residues. Germline V gene sequence: CDR1 MNHNY, CDR2 SVGAGI (reference sequence). Trimming pared 7 bases from V and 8 bases from J, leaving 17 bases between. The CDR3 spells CASNLHQGSGELFF. CDR3 DNA: TGTGCCAGCAACCTCCATCAGGGATCGGGGGAGCTGTTTTTT.

This clonotype was found many times. This rearrangement joins TRBV20-1 to TRBJ1-1; D is undetermined. Trimming removed 5 bases at V and 1 base at J, with 11 bases between. The CDR3 spans 13 residues. The germline gives CDR1 DFQATT, CDR2 SNEGSKA (reference sequence). CDR3 bases: TGCAGTGCTCGGACGGAACAGAACACTGAAGCTTTCTTT. Translating gives CSARTEQNTEAFF.

This clonotype was counted a few times. This chain joins TRBV2 and TRBJ1-4, with D unclear. The CDR3 is 15 residues long. Germline CDR1 SNHLY, CDR2 FYNNEI. The germline V and J ends were trimmed by 7 bases and 5 bases, with 17 bases remaining between them. Written as DNA, the CDR3 is TGTGCCAGCAAAGATCGGCGGGCCAAAAATGAAAAACTGTTTTTT. It translates to CASKDRRAKNEKLFF. The complete variable domain, with remaining parts taken from reference TRBV2 and TRBJ1-4, reads EPEVTQTPSHQVTQMGQEVILRCVPISNHLYFYWYRQILGQKVEFLVSFYNNEISEKSEIFDDQFSVERPDGSNFTLKIRSTKLEDSAMYFCASKDRRAKNEKLFFGSGTQLSVL.

This clonotype turned up a few times. The V and J genes are TRBV10-3 and TRBJ2-2; 7 bases fit TRBD2. With 5 bases clipped from V and 3 bases from J, the junction kept 3 bases outside the gene matches. The CDR3 length is 14 residues. The germline gives CDR1 ENHRY, CDR2 SYGVKD. CDR3 DNA sequence: TGTGCCATCAGTAGAGGACTAGACACCGGGGAGCTGTTTTTT. It codes for CAISRGLDTGELFF.

This clonotype was recorded a few times. The chain is built from TRBV28 and TRBJ1-2; D not certain. The CDR3 has 14 amino acids. The germline V and J ends were trimmed by 10 bases and 4 bases, with 19 bases remaining between them. The germline V gene encodes CDR1 MDHEN and CDR2 SYDVKM. The CDR3 loop is CATVPSTSPYGYTF. The CDR3 coding sequence is TGTGCCACGGTCCCCAGCACCTCTCCCTATGGCTACACCTTC.

The sample holds many counts of this clonotype. The V gene is TRBV7-2, the J gene TRBJ1-2, with D possibly being TRBD1 (5 bases). The V gene's germline CDR1 is SGHTA and CDR2 FQGNSA. This CDR3 region has 14 residues. Trimming left V 5 bases short and J 5 bases short, with 15 bases between. CDR3 nucleotides: TGTGCCAGCAGCAACGAGAGGAGGGGATATGGCTACACCTTC. Its protein product is CASSNERRGYGYTF.

The J gene is TRBJ2-1, the V gene TRBV19; maybe TRBD1 (5 bases). Germline V gene data show CDR1 as LNHDA and CDR2 as SQIVND (reference sequence). The V and J ends lost 5 bases and 9 bases respectively, with 11 bases between them. This CDR3 is built from 12 residues. The CDR3 DNA follows: TGTGCCAGTAGTCTGGGGCCGATTGAGCAGTTCTTC. It codes for CASSLGPIEQFF. Using reference TRBV19 and TRBJ2-1 for the parts outside the CDR3, the full variable domain is DGGITQSPKYLFRKEGQNVTLSCEQNLNHDAMYWYRQDPGQGLRLIYYSQIVNDFQKGDIAEGYSVSREKKESFPLTVTSAQKNPTAFYLCASSLGPIEQFFGPGTRLTVL.

The V gene is TRBV29-1, the J gene TRBJ2-1, with 10 bases lining up with TRBD1. Per germline, CDR1 SQVTM and CDR2 ANQGSEA. This CDR3 has 12 residues. The junction had 8 bases not matched to a gene; V was cut back by 6 bases and J by 12 bases. The CDR3 sequence is CSVAGTGEGQFF. Written as DNA, the CDR3 is TGCAGCGTCGCCGGGACAGGGGAAGGGCAGTTCTTC.

This clonotype was observed at least ten times. The CDR3 sequence is CASLAGAETDTQYF. CDR3 DNA sequence: TGTGCCAGCTTGGCAGGGGCAGAAACAGATACGCAGTATTTT. V usage is TRBV5-4 and J usage is TRBJ2-3; a possible D gene is TRBD1 (6 bases). The ends were cut back, 7 bases at V and 3 bases at J, with 15 bases in the middle. This CDR3 spans 14 amino acids. Germline V gene lookup returns CDR1 SGHNT and CDR2 YYREEE (reference sequence).

This clonotype was seen many times. This chain joins TRBV12-3 or TRBV12-4 and TRBJ1-1, with D possibly being TRBD1 (5 bases). CDR3 length: 14 residues. Trimming pared 6 bases from V and 4 bases from J, leaving 15 bases between. The CDR3 DNA reads as TGTGCCAGCAGCCCAGGGAAAAGGGGCACTGAAGCTTTCTTT. It codes for CASSPGKRGTEAFF.

This clonotype was counted many times. The V call is TRBV6-2 or TRBV6-3, the J call TRBJ1-6; D might be TRBD1 (6 bases). There are 15 residues in the CDR3. Germline lookup yields CDR1 MNHEY and CDR2 SVGEGT. V lost 5 bases and J lost 8, with 16 bases in between. The CDR3 here is CASSLTWDKDSPLHF. In nucleotides, the CDR3 is TGTGCCAGCAGTCTTACCTGGGACAAAGATTCACCCCTCCACTTT.

In its sample, this clonotype was seen many times. The CDR3, as DNA: TGCAGTGCTATGGGGGCCGGGCCAGATACGCAGTATTTT. This translates into CSAMGAGPDTQYF. The chain joins TRBV20-1 to TRBJ2-3; a possible D gene is TRBD1 (6 bases). V lost 4 bases to trimming and J lost 4 bases, with 12 bases between them. The CDR3 is 13 amino acids. Germline V gene sequence: CDR1 DFQATT, CDR2 SNEGSKA (reference sequence).

V gene TRBV12-3 or TRBV12-4 combines with J gene TRBJ2-7; D ambiguous. The CDR3 totals 14 residues. V was pared by 3 bases and J by 0 bases, with 9 bases between. The DNA for the CDR3 is TGTGCCAGCAGTTTCCCAGGTAGCTCCTACGAGCAGTACTTC. Translated, it gives CASSFPGSSYEQYF.

This clonotype has ten or more counts. CDR3 sequence: CASSHSRWRGSRLETQYF. The CDR3 DNA is TGTGCCAGCAGTCACTCTCGTTGGCGGGGGTCTCGCCTCGAGACCCAGTACTTC. The chain is built from TRBV28 and TRBJ2-5, with 7 bases identical to TRBD2. The CDR3 covers 18 residues. The V gene's germline CDR1 is MDHEN and CDR2 SYDVKM. The V segment lost 5 bases and the J segment 5 bases; nucleotides outside the gene matches: 20. Complete variable domain (other parts from reference TRBV28 and TRBJ2-5): DVKVTQSSRYLVKRTGEKVFLECVQDMDHENMFWYRQDPGLGLRLIYFSYDVKMKEKGDIPEGYSVSREKKERFSLILESASTNQTSMYLCASSHSRWRGSRLETQYFGPGTRLLVL.

This clonotype was seen ten or more times. The rearrangement uses TRBV5-1 and TRBJ1-1, with TRBD1 as a possible D gene (6 bases). Germline CDR1 SGHRS, CDR2 YFSETQ. Trimming stripped 3 bases from V and 1 base from J, with 13 bases between. CDR3 size: 15 residues. The CDR3 DNA follows: TGCGCCAGCAGCTGGGGACCGGGACAGAACACTGAAGCTTTCTTT. Protein sequence: CASSWGPGQNTEAFF.

The chain joins TRBV4-3 to TRBJ2-7; D tentatively fits TRBD1 or TRBD2 (6 bases each). The germline CDR1 and CDR2 sequences are LGHNA and YSLEER. There are 14 residues in the CDR3. V lost 3 bases and J lost 5, with 14 bases in between. CDR3 DNA: TGCGCCAGCAGCCAGGGGTCGGGGGCAAACGAGCAGTACTTC. Residues: CASSQGSGANEQYF.

In its sample, this clonotype was seen many times. The CDR3 sequence is CSVLRPGPTYEQYF. CDR3 sequence (DNA): TGCAGCGTCCTACGCCCGGGGCCAACCTACGAGCAGTACTTC. This chain joins TRBV29-1 and TRBJ2-7; D may match TRBD1 or TRBD2 (5 bases each). V was clipped by 6 bases and J by 2 bases, with 17 bases between them. CDR1 is SQVTM, CDR2 ANQGSEA, per germline. CDR3 size: 14 residues.

The chain carries TRBV9 and TRBJ2-1, with D perhaps matching TRBD1 (6 bases). The CDR3 spans 13 residues. Trimming pared 3 bases from V and 8 bases from J, leaving 12 bases between. Germline CDR1 is SGDLS and CDR2 is YYNGEE. The CDR3 region has the DNA TGTGCCAGCAGCGCAACAGGGTTCGATGAGCAGTTCTTC. Its protein is CASSATGFDEQFF. The full variable domain, its missing parts supplied by reference TRBV9 and TRBJ2-1, is DSGVTQTPKHLITATGQRVTLRCSPRSGDLSVYWYQQSLDQGLQFLIQYYNGEERAKGNILERFSAQQFPDLHSELNLSSLELGDSALYFCASSATGFDEQFFGPGTRLTVL.

The rearrangement uses TRBV12-3 or TRBV12-4 and TRBJ2-7, with TRBD1 matching over 10 bases. The CDR3 length is 14 residues. V lost 6 bases to trimming and J lost 4 bases; unmatched junction nucleotides: 6. CDR3 amino acids: CASRDRDRGYEQYF. In DNA, the CDR3 is TGTGCCAGCAGGGACCGGGACAGGGGTTACGAGCAGTACTTC.

At least ten counts were recorded for this clonotype. V usage is TRBV6-1 and J usage is TRBJ1-1; D gene ambiguous. CDR1 is MNHNS and CDR2 is SASEGT in the germline V gene. Trimming removed 7 bases at V and 10 bases at J, with 19 bases between. The CDR3 extends over 13 amino acids. The CDR3 DNA reads TGTGCCAGCACCCCACCCGGTGTCGATGGAGCTTTCTTT. Its protein is CASTPPGVDGAFF.

This clonotype was recorded many times. The rearrangement links TRBV12-3 or TRBV12-4 to TRBJ1-1; D call uncertain. V lost 0 bases and J lost 1, with 6 bases in between. The CDR3 length is 14 residues. CDR3 nucleotide sequence: TGTGCCAGCAGTTTAGCGATGTCGAACACTGAAGCTTTCTTT. Residues: CASSLAMSNTEAFF.

This clonotype was recorded many times. This chain links TRBV6-4 with TRBJ1-6; D may be TRBD1 (5 bases). Germline lookup yields CDR1 MRHNA and CDR2 SNTAGT. The CDR3 runs to 13 residues. V dropped 1 base and J dropped 7 bases, with 5 bases sitting between them. The CDR3: CASSDYRNSPLHF. As DNA, the CDR3 is TGTGCCAGCAGTGACTACAGGAATTCACCCCTCCACTTT.

This clonotype was counted many times. This chain connects TRBV10-3 to TRBJ1-5, with D possibly being TRBD1 (5 bases). The CDR3 consists of 15 residues. Germline-derived CDR1 and CDR2 are ENHRY and SYGVKD. V was cut by 8 bases and J by 1 base, with 15 bases left in between. The CDR3 DNA reads as TGTGCCATCTCTATGGGGGGAGGAAGCAATCAGCCCCAGCATTTT. It is translated as CAISMGGGSNQPQHF.

This clonotype was detected ten times or more. The V and J genes are TRBV5-8 and TRBJ2-3; possible D gene TRBD1, 5 bases. The CDR3 loop spans 15 amino acids. V lost 5 bases and J 0 bases, leaving 13 bases between the germline ends. Looked up from germline, CDR1 is SGHTS and CDR2 is YDEGEE. CDR3: CASRTDSPSTDTQYF. The CDR3 nucleotides read TGTGCCAGCAGGACAGACAGTCCTAGCACAGATACGCAGTATTTT.